Here is one T cell receptor beta chain with its context. The sample originates from a study of blood T cell repertoires in COVID-19. Repertoires were generated with immunoSEQ multiplex PCR, while TCRdb's copy carries only in-frame clones and drops some. The repertoire has some 65,000 clones, approximately 86% of them found once; the top ten carry approximately 17%. This CDR3 comprises 14 residues. Germline assignment: CDR1 SNHLY and CDR2 FYNNEI. V lost 6 bases to trimming and J lost 3 bases; unmatched junction nucleotides: 7. Patients from Seattle were sampled longitudinally, starting during active infection.

Sequencing used peripheral blood. The chain has TRBV2 and TRBJ1-1; the match to TRBD1 covers 7 bases. The TCR was taken from a man aged 35-49 years with COVID-19, enrolled during active disease. The CDR3 reads CASRDRVTDTEAFF. The CDR3 DNA reads TGTGCCAGCAGAGACAGGGTTACGGACACTGAAGCTTTCTTT.